These T cell receptor beta chains were read from a single sample in a study of control samples from healthy donors and cancer patients. Sequencing used immunoSEQ multiplex PCR; TCRdb keeps in-frame clones, though not all of them. Here the sample spans nearly 200,000 clones, 91% being singletons. Material: blood. These receptors came from a man aged 25 to 40 in good health. Both conserved end residues are part of each CDR3. A D gene is named only where the DNA matches it firmly. Clone size is given for some rows only: seen once, a few or many times, or a class if the clone is expanded.

v_call: TRBV27; j_call: TRBJ1-1; d_call: .; clone_size: .; cdr3_nt: TGTGCCAGCAGTTTATCAGGGAGGAACACTGAAGCTTTCTTT; cdr3_aa: CASSLSGRNTEAFF
v_call: TRBV6-1; j_call: TRBJ2-1; d_call: .; clone_size: .; cdr3_nt: TGTGCCAGCAGTGTAGGGGGAGCAATGCCCAGTTACAATGAGCAGTTCTTC; cdr3_aa: CASSVGGAMPSYNEQFF
v_call: TRBV5-1; j_call: TRBJ2-2; d_call: TRBD2; clone_size: .; cdr3_nt: TGCGCCAGCAGCCCTCTAGCGGGGGGGAACACCGGGGAGCTGTTTTTT; cdr3_aa: CASSPLAGGNTGELFF
v_call: TRBV3-1/TRBV3-2; j_call: TRBJ1-2; d_call: TRBD1; clone_size: .; cdr3_nt: TGTGCCAGCAGCCCTACGGTCACGGGACAGATTGACAATGGCTACACCTTC; cdr3_aa: CASSPTVTGQIDNGYTF
v_call: TRBV5-5; j_call: TRBJ1-4; d_call: TRBD1; clone_size: .; cdr3_nt: TGTGCCAGCAGCGGTGCCCGGGGACAGATTAATGAAAAACTGTTTTTT; cdr3_aa: CASSGARGQINEKLFF
v_call: TRBV6-6; j_call: TRBJ2-3; d_call: .; clone_size: .; cdr3_nt: TGTGCCAGCAGTTACTCGTCCGGATACACAGATACGCAGTATTTT; cdr3_aa: CASSYSSGYTDTQYF
v_call: TRBV13; j_call: TRBJ2-1; d_call: TRBD2; clone_size: once; cdr3_nt: TGTGCCAGCAGCTTAACTAGCGGGGGGTACAATGAGCAGTTCTTC; cdr3_aa: CASSLTSGGYNEQFF
v_call: TRBV7-9; j_call: TRBJ1-3; d_call: TRBD1; clone_size: .; cdr3_nt: TGTGCCAGCAGGGAGGGGGCGGAAAACACCATATATTTT; cdr3_aa: CASREGAENTIYF
v_call: TRBV7-3; j_call: TRBJ2-1; d_call: TRBD1; clone_size: .; cdr3_nt: TGTGCCAGCAGCGCCGACAGGGGGAGTTACAATGAGCAGTTCTTC; cdr3_aa: CASSADRGSYNEQFF
v_call: TRBV12-5; j_call: TRBJ2-1; d_call: .; clone_size: .; cdr3_nt: TGTGCTAGTGGTTTGTACGAGACTTGGCCTAGGAAGTTCTTC; cdr3_aa: CASGLYETWPRKFF
v_call: TRBV21-1; j_call: TRBJ1-2; d_call: .; clone_size: .; cdr3_nt: TGTGCCAGCAGGATTTGTCCCCTCACAGGGGTTTATGGCTACACCTTC; cdr3_aa: CASRICPLTGVYGYTF
v_call: TRBV7-2; j_call: TRBJ1-2; d_call: .; clone_size: .; cdr3_nt: TGTGCCAGCAGGCGGACGGGGGGGTTCGATGGCTACACCTTC; cdr3_aa: CASRRTGGFDGYTF
v_call: TRBV15; j_call: TRBJ2-1; d_call: .; clone_size: once; cdr3_nt: TGTGCCACCAGCAGGGGACCGGGGGAGTCCGATGAGCAGTTCTTC; cdr3_aa: CATSRGPGESDEQFF
v_call: TRBV6-5; j_call: TRBJ1-2; d_call: TRBD1; clone_size: .; cdr3_nt: TGTGCCAGCACACCTCAAGGACAGGGCGGGTATGGCTACACCTTC; cdr3_aa: CASTPQGQGGYGYTF
v_call: TRBV6-1; j_call: TRBJ1-6; d_call: .; clone_size: few; cdr3_nt: TGTGCCAGCAGTGAAGGATGGACAGAGAATTCACCCCTCCACTTT; cdr3_aa: CASSEGWTENSPLHF
v_call: TRBV7-2; j_call: TRBJ1-1; d_call: .; clone_size: .; cdr3_nt: TGTGCCAGCAGCCCGCCCCCGAACACTGAAGCTTTCTTT; cdr3_aa: CASSPPPNTEAFF
v_call: TRBV5-1; j_call: TRBJ1-1; d_call: TRBD1; clone_size: .; cdr3_nt: TGCGCCAGCAGCCTGGAAGGGACAGGGGGAGTCTTGAACACTGAAGCTTTCTTT; cdr3_aa: CASSLEGTGGVLNTEAFF
v_call: TRBV3-1/TRBV3-2; j_call: TRBJ1-5; d_call: .; clone_size: .; cdr3_nt: TGTGCCAGCAGCCAAGATGGGAGGGTTAGCAATCAGCCCCAGCATTTT; cdr3_aa: CASSQDGRVSNQPQHF
v_call: TRBV24-1; j_call: TRBJ1-2; d_call: TRBD1; clone_size: few; cdr3_nt: TGTGCCACCAGCCCCACAGGGGACTATGGCTACACCTTC; cdr3_aa: CATSPTGDYGYTF
v_call: TRBV19; j_call: TRBJ1-4; d_call: TRBD1; clone_size: .; cdr3_nt: TGTGCCAGTAGAGGGGGATTTCAGGGGGAGAATGAAAAACTGTTTTTT; cdr3_aa: CASRGGFQGENEKLFF
v_call: TRBV7-9; j_call: TRBJ1-1; d_call: .; clone_size: .; cdr3_nt: TGTGCCAGCAGCTTAGTCCGCACTGAAGCTTTCTTT; cdr3_aa: CASSLVRTEAFF
v_call: TRBV23-1; j_call: TRBJ2-1; d_call: .; clone_size: .; cdr3_nt: TGCGCCAGCAGTCAATCAATGGGCCCCTATTGGAATGAGCAGTTCTTC; cdr3_aa: CASSQSMGPYWNEQFF
v_call: TRBV3-1/TRBV3-2; j_call: TRBJ2-2; d_call: .; clone_size: .; cdr3_nt: TGTGCCAGCAGCCCGCGCCCCCCGCCCGTGACAGCTAACACCGGGGAGCTGTTTTTT; cdr3_aa: CASSPRPPPVTANTGELFF
v_call: TRBV9; j_call: TRBJ2-1; d_call: TRBD2; clone_size: once; cdr3_nt: TGTGCCAGCAGCGACATAGCGGGGGTTACCAATGAGCAGTTCTTC; cdr3_aa: CASSDIAGVTNEQFF
v_call: TRBV7-9; j_call: TRBJ1-1; d_call: TRBD1; clone_size: once; cdr3_nt: TGTGCCAGCAGCGCATTAGGACAGGACCCGAACACTGAAGCTTTCTTT; cdr3_aa: CASSALGQDPNTEAFF
v_call: TRBV24-1; j_call: TRBJ1-2; d_call: .; clone_size: .; cdr3_nt: TGTGCCACCAGTGATTCACAGGGTGTATTAGGCTACACCTTC; cdr3_aa: CATSDSQGVLGYTF
v_call: TRBV29-1; j_call: TRBJ1-4; d_call: TRBD1; clone_size: .; cdr3_nt: TGCAGCGTCGTCGGACAGGGGGTCAATGAAAAACTGTTTTTT; cdr3_aa: CSVVGQGVNEKLFF
v_call: TRBV14; j_call: TRBJ1-4; d_call: .; clone_size: .; cdr3_nt: TGTGCCAGCTCGGGGGCCTACCGGGAAAAACTGTTTTTT; cdr3_aa: CASSGAYREKLFF
v_call: TRBV5-6; j_call: TRBJ1-4; d_call: .; clone_size: .; cdr3_nt: TGTGCCAGCAGCTTGGGTGGGGATGAAAAACTGTTTTTT; cdr3_aa: CASSLGGDEKLFF
v_call: TRBV24-1; j_call: TRBJ2-3; d_call: .; clone_size: .; cdr3_nt: TGTGCCACCGAGGACAGAAACACAGATACGCAGTATTTT; cdr3_aa: CATEDRNTDTQYF
v_call: TRBV6-5; j_call: TRBJ1-1; d_call: TRBD1; clone_size: .; cdr3_nt: TGTGCCAGCAGTTTGAACCGGGACAGTGAAGGTACATTT; cdr3_aa: CASSLNRDSEGTF
v_call: TRBV5-8; j_call: TRBJ2-3; d_call: .; clone_size: .; cdr3_nt: TGTGCCAGCAGCTCTGGGGGATCGTTTATCACAGATACGCAGTATTTT; cdr3_aa: CASSSGGSFITDTQYF
v_call: TRBV7-2; j_call: TRBJ2-5; d_call: TRBD2; clone_size: .; cdr3_nt: TGTGCCAGCAGCTTAAATAGCGGGGCAGGGGAGACCCAGTACTTC; cdr3_aa: CASSLNSGAGETQYF
v_call: TRBV29-1; j_call: TRBJ2-2; d_call: .; clone_size: .; cdr3_nt: TGCAGCGTTGAGACAGCGAACACCGGGGAGCTGTTTTTT; cdr3_aa: CSVETANTGELFF
v_call: TRBV5-1; j_call: TRBJ2-3; d_call: .; clone_size: .; cdr3_nt: TGCGCCAGCAGCTTGAGCGGTAAGCGCTGGGATACGCAGTATTTT; cdr3_aa: CASSLSGKRWDTQYF
v_call: TRBV9; j_call: TRBJ1-1; d_call: TRBD1; clone_size: .; cdr3_nt: TGTGCCAGCAGCGTAGGACAGGGGAGGGACACTGAAGCTTTCTTT; cdr3_aa: CASSVGQGRDTEAFF
v_call: TRBV7-2; j_call: TRBJ1-2; d_call: TRBD1; clone_size: .; cdr3_nt: TGTGCCAGCAGCCCCCAAGGGGGCGTGTCTGGCTACACCTTC; cdr3_aa: CASSPQGGVSGYTF
v_call: TRBV10-3; j_call: TRBJ1-2; d_call: .; clone_size: .; cdr3_nt: TGTGCCATCAGAAGGGCAGAAACTAACTATGGCTACACCTTC; cdr3_aa: CAIRRAETNYGYTF
v_call: TRBV11-1; j_call: TRBJ2-4; d_call: .; clone_size: .; cdr3_nt: TGTGCCAGCAGCTTCCGCAGCCAGGGCATTCAGTACTTC; cdr3_aa: CASSFRSQGIQYF
v_call: TRBV5-4; j_call: TRBJ1-2; d_call: .; clone_size: .; cdr3_nt: TGTGCCAGCAGCTTGGGATGGGGGGATGGCTACACCTTC; cdr3_aa: CASSLGWGDGYTF
v_call: TRBV4-2; j_call: TRBJ2-4; d_call: TRBD2; clone_size: .; cdr3_nt: TGTGCCAGCAGCCGAGGGACTAGCGGGGGGGCGGACATTCAGTACTTC; cdr3_aa: CASSRGTSGGADIQYF
v_call: TRBV7-9; j_call: TRBJ2-1; d_call: .; clone_size: .; cdr3_nt: TGTGCCAGCAGCCCGGACAACTACAATGAGCAGTTCTTC; cdr3_aa: CASSPDNYNEQFF
v_call: TRBV4-2; j_call: TRBJ2-2; d_call: .; clone_size: once; cdr3_nt: TGTGCCAGCAGCCAAGGAAACAGGGAAAACACCGGGGAGCTGTTTTTT; cdr3_aa: CASSQGNRENTGELFF
v_call: TRBV7-9; j_call: TRBJ2-7; d_call: TRBD1; clone_size: .; cdr3_nt: TGTGCCAGCAGCCTCCCGACAGGGAAGCACGAGCAGTACTTC; cdr3_aa: CASSLPTGKHEQYF
v_call: TRBV30; j_call: TRBJ1-3; d_call: .; clone_size: .; cdr3_nt: TGTGCCGCCGGAAACGCGAGGAGCTCTGGAAACACCATATATTTT; cdr3_aa: CAAGNARSSGNTIYF
v_call: TRBV7-8; j_call: TRBJ2-7; d_call: .; clone_size: .; cdr3_nt: TGTGCCAGCGGCTTGGGCGGGGCGGGGCTGTACGAGCAGTACTTC; cdr3_aa: CASGLGGAGLYEQYF
v_call: TRBV5-1; j_call: TRBJ2-1; d_call: .; clone_size: .; cdr3_nt: TGCGCCAGCAGCTCCGCAGGGGCGGGGTACAATGAGCAGTTCTTC; cdr3_aa: CASSSAGAGYNEQFF
v_call: TRBV4-1; j_call: TRBJ1-4; d_call: .; clone_size: once; cdr3_nt: TGCGCCAGCAGCCAAAGGGGATTTCTTGGACCGGTGAATGAAAAACTGTTTTTT; cdr3_aa: CASSQRGFLGPVNEKLFF
v_call: TRBV7-8; j_call: TRBJ1-5; d_call: .; clone_size: .; cdr3_nt: TGTGCCAGCAGGCCCGGGGGAAATAGCAATCAGCCCCAGCATTTT; cdr3_aa: CASRPGGNSNQPQHF
v_call: TRBV6-5; j_call: TRBJ1-2; d_call: TRBD1; clone_size: .; cdr3_nt: TGTGCCAGCAGGCCCCGGGACAGGACCTATGGCTACACCTTC; cdr3_aa: CASRPRDRTYGYTF
v_call: TRBV7-9; j_call: TRBJ1-4; d_call: TRBD1; clone_size: .; cdr3_nt: TGTGCCAGCAGCTTTGGGACAGGGGGCTCCGATAATGAAAAACTGTTTTTT; cdr3_aa: CASSFGTGGSDNEKLFF
v_call: TRBV2; j_call: TRBJ2-7; d_call: TRBD2; clone_size: few; cdr3_nt: TGTGCCAGCTTACGGACAGGGACTAGCGACGAGCAGTACTTC; cdr3_aa: CASLRTGTSDEQYF
v_call: TRBV20-1; j_call: TRBJ1-2; d_call: .; clone_size: few; cdr3_nt: TGCAGTGCTGGGGGGTCCTATGGCTACACCTTC; cdr3_aa: CSAGGSYGYTF
v_call: TRBV11-2; j_call: TRBJ2-7; d_call: TRBD2; clone_size: few; cdr3_nt: TGTGCCAGCGGACGGGAGGGCTCCTACGAGCAGTACTTC; cdr3_aa: CASGREGSYEQYF
v_call: TRBV4-1; j_call: TRBJ1-3; d_call: TRBD1; clone_size: .; cdr3_nt: TGCGCCAGCAGCCGGGGAACAGGGGAGGATGGAAACACCATATATTTT; cdr3_aa: CASSRGTGEDGNTIYF
v_call: TRBV5-4; j_call: TRBJ2-7; d_call: TRBD1; clone_size: .; cdr3_nt: TGTGCCAGCAGCTCCGGACAGGGGTCTTCCTACGAGCAGTACTTC; cdr3_aa: CASSSGQGSSYEQYF
v_call: TRBV27; j_call: TRBJ1-3; d_call: .; clone_size: .; cdr3_nt: TGTGCCAGCAGAGGACGGGACTCTGGAAACACCATATATTTT; cdr3_aa: CASRGRDSGNTIYF
v_call: TRBV5-1; j_call: TRBJ1-2; d_call: .; clone_size: .; cdr3_nt: TGCGCCAGCAGCTCCGGTTCGCTGGGGGCATATGGCTACACCTTC; cdr3_aa: CASSSGSLGAYGYTF
v_call: TRBV12-3/TRBV12-4; j_call: TRBJ1-2; d_call: .; clone_size: .; cdr3_nt: TGTGCCAGCAGTTCCCAAACCTGGGGCTACACCTTC; cdr3_aa: CASSSQTWGYTF
v_call: TRBV4-2; j_call: TRBJ2-7; d_call: .; clone_size: .; cdr3_nt: TGTGCCAGCAGCCAAGACACTAGCTACGAGCAGTACTTC; cdr3_aa: CASSQDTSYEQYF